The clone carrying this TCR beta chain was found once. Antigen specificity is unknown. This specimen belongs to a study of T cells in narcolepsy. In the study overall: Donors had narcolepsy type 1 or type 2, or were healthy controls.

Study-level findings and limits: Autoreactive HCRT-specific and TRIB2-specific clonotypes were marked in same-patient CSF-versus-blood CD4+ comparisons. Healthy controls reportedly lacked the autoreactive clonotypes serially found in patients' blood.

Method: immunoSEQ multiplex PCR; TCRdb's copy keeps in-frame clones and lacks some. Of about 30,000 clones in the sample, around 86% were seen once. Germline-derived CDR1 and CDR2 are MNHNS and SASEGT. With V trimmed by 5 bases and J by 6 bases, 5 bases remained unmatched. The CDR3 is made up of 15 amino acids. The sample taken for sequencing was CD45RA- memory CD4+ T cells from PBMCs. V usage is TRBV6-1 and J usage is TRBJ1-6; TRBD1 agrees at 9 bases. This receptor was obtained from a human donor with narcolepsy. CDR3 in DNA: TGTGCCAGCAGTTTAGGACAGGGGATTAATTCACCCCTCCACTTT. It translates to CASSLGQGINSPLHF.